This TCR beta chain was recorded in a study of OX40 agonist ivuxolimab in advanced cancers. Study context: Mean age approximately 66 years, range about 23 to 85; 82.7% male. Study conclusions and caveats: Clonal expansion was seen in CD4+ and CD8+ blood T cells by week 6 at 0.1 to 3.0 mg/kg. Low levels of normalized T-cell clonal expansion also appeared in some nonresponders. In CD8+ T cells, expanded clones were on average more numerous than in CD4+.

V lost 1 base, J lost 8 bases, and 14 bases lay in between. Germline CDR1 SGHTA, CDR2 FQGNSA. The CDR3 consists of 14 residues. Sequenced by immunoSEQ multiplex PCR; TCRdb stores in-frame clones only, minus some. The sample shows 75,000 to 95,000 clones, roughly 80% of them seen only once. Regarding this clone: Antigen specificity is unknown.

The V gene is TRBV7-2, the J gene TRBJ1-2; perhaps TRBD1 as D (5 bases). The receptor was isolated from an adult with an advanced solid tumor such as melanoma, head and neck, liver or kidney cancer. Source: CD4+ or CD8+ T cells sorted from blood, taken in a trial of the OX40 agonist ivuxolimab. The CDR3 coding sequence is TGTGCCAGCAGCTTAGGGGCGAACAGGAGAGGCTACACCTTC. Its protein product is CASSLGANRRGYTF.